The 27 T cell receptor beta chains in this list originate from one sample, sequenced in a study of T cell responses to AZD1222 COVID-19 vaccine. Profiled with immunoSEQ multiplex PCR; TCRdb holds only in-frame clones, not every one. This sample yields about 130,000 clones, of which approximately 85% are seen a single time; about 8.3% belongs to the top ten. Specimen: peripheral blood, collected on day 0 of AZD1222 vaccination. The receptor set was obtained from an adult in good health.

CDR3 amino acids: CASSHEGLNYGYTF. CDR3 sequence (DNA): TGTGCCAGCAGCCATGAGGGCCTTAACTATGGCTACACCTTC. The J gene is TRBJ1-2, the V gene TRBV3-1 (or the pseudogene TRBV3-2); D uncertain. Between the trimmed V and J ends, which lost 3 bases and 1 base, there was a span of 9 bases. Germline-derived CDR1 and CDR2 are LGHDT and YNNKEL (reference sequence). The CDR3 is made up of 14 amino acids.

This chain connects TRBV5-4 to TRBJ1-2, with D hard to call. V was pared by 1 base and J by 3 bases, with 10 bases between. The CDR3 is 14 amino acids. In germline, CDR1 is SGHNT, CDR2 YYREEE (reference sequence). CDR3 nucleotide sequence: TGTGCCAGCAGCTTGTATATGGGCGACTATGGCTACACCTTC. This translates into CASSLYMGDYGYTF.

In its sample, this clone was seen once. The rearrangement joins TRBV16 to TRBJ1-1; 7 bases are shared with TRBD1. CDR1 is KGHSY and CDR2 is FQNENV in the germline V gene. The V segment lost 0 bases and the J segment 4 bases; nucleotides outside the gene matches: 8. The CDR3 sequence is 16 residues long. The CDR3 DNA sequence: TGTGCCAGCAGCCAATCCAACAGGGGAGTATTCACTGAAGCTTTCTTT. Protein sequence: CASSQSNRGVFTEAFF. The complete variable domain, with remaining parts taken from reference TRBV16 and TRBJ1-1, reads GEEVAQTPKHLVRGEGQKAKLYCAPIKGHSYVFWYQQVLKNEFKFLISFQNENVFDETGMPKERFSAKCLPNSPCSLEIQATKLEDSAVYFCASSQSNRGVFTEAFFGQGTRLTVV.

This clone was found a few times. V and J are TRBV10-3 and TRBJ2-2; 7 bases match TRBD1. This CDR3 is 14 amino acids long. CDR1 ENHRY and CDR2 SYGVKD come from the germline V gene. V lost 7 bases, J lost 3 bases, and 5 bases stayed unmatched. CDR3 nucleotides: TGTGCCATCACCGGACAGGTCGACACCGGGGAGCTGTTTTTT. It yields the protein CAITGQVDTGELFF.

V gene TRBV5-4 combines with J gene TRBJ1-2; D is unresolved. This CDR3 is 15 amino acids long. CDR1 is SGHNT and CDR2 is YYREEE in the germline V gene (reference sequence). Trimming took 1 base from V and 5 from J, leaving 15 bases between them. This chain's CDR3 is CASSLPGVLLYGYTF. CDR3 bases: TGTGCCAGCAGCTTGCCAGGTGTACTCCTTTATGGCTACACCTTC.

V gene TRBV6-1 combines with J gene TRBJ1-6, with a weak D call TRBD1 (5 bases). Germline CDR1 MNHNS, CDR2 SASEGT. V lost 4 bases and J 10 bases, leaving 23 bases between the germline ends. The CDR3 length is 17 residues. CDR3 coding DNA: TGTGCCAGCAGTGCCTTGACGGGCAAAGGGGTCCTATCACCCCTCCACTTT. The encoded protein is CASSALTGKGVLSPLHF.

The V call is TRBV3-1 (or the pseudogene TRBV3-2), the J call TRBJ2-1; 15 positions agree with TRBD2. The V segment lost 2 bases and the J segment 3 bases; nucleotides outside the gene matches: 2. From germline, CDR1 is LGHDT and CDR2 YNNKEL (reference sequence). This CDR3 contains 17 residues. As DNA, the CDR3 is TGTGCCAGCAGCCAACCGGGACTAGCGGGGGGCTACAATGAGCAGTTCTTC. Residues: CASSQPGLAGGYNEQFF.

The J gene is TRBJ1-2, the V gene TRBV28; D is undetermined. CDR1 MDHEN and CDR2 SYDVKM come from the germline V gene. V gave up 2 bases and J gave up 3 bases, with 13 bases separating them. The length of the CDR3 is 15 residues. The CDR3 DNA is TGTGCCAGCAGTTTAGAGCCCGGGTCTGACTATGGCTACACCTTC. It yields the protein CASSLEPGSDYGYTF.

The rearrangement uses TRBV3-1 (or the pseudogene TRBV3-2) and TRBJ2-3, with D tentatively TRBD2 (5 bases). Germline loops: CDR1 LGHDT, CDR2 YNNKEL (reference sequence). V gave up 2 bases and J gave up 2 bases, with 11 bases separating them. CDR3 length: 15 amino acids. The CDR3 here is CASSQTRVPTDTQYF. As DNA, the CDR3 is TGTGCCAGCAGCCAAACTAGGGTGCCCACAGATACGCAGTATTTT.

There are a few counts of this clone. V usage is TRBV29-1 and J usage is TRBJ2-7, with D unclear. The CDR3 consists of 11 residues. Germline loops: CDR1 SQVTM, CDR2 ANQGSEA. Here the CDR3 reads CTLKDRDEQYF. The DNA for the CDR3 is TGCACCCTTAAGGACCGGGACGAGCAGTACTTC.

V and J are TRBV30 and TRBJ2-7, with 9 bases that match TRBD2. V shed 3 bases, J shed 6 bases, and the junction held 15 bases outside the gene matches. Germline CDR1 GTSNPN, CDR2 SVGIG (reference sequence). CDR3 length: 16 residues. The CDR3 sequence: CAWSPAWSSGAREQYF. In DNA form, the CDR3 reads TGTGCCTGGAGCCCTGCTTGGTCTAGCGGGGCGCGCGAGCAGTACTTC.

This CDR3 is CATSGQGTVNTGELFF. DNA for the CDR3: TGTGCCACCAGTGGACAGGGCACCGTGAACACCGGGGAGCTGTTTTTT. The chain combines TRBV24-1 with TRBJ2-2, with TRBD1 identical over 7 bases. The J segment lost 1 base and the V segment lost 5 bases, leaving 6 bases of the junction unmatched. The CDR3 covers 16 residues. Per germline, CDR1 KGHDR and CDR2 SFDVKD.

The chain has TRBV4-2 and TRBJ1-1; 7 nucleotides line up with TRBD1. The germline gives CDR1 LGHNA, CDR2 YNFKEQ. Unmatched junction bases numbered 7, after V lost 1 base and J lost 5 bases. The CDR3 runs 15 residues. The CDR3 coding sequence is TGTGCCAGCAGCCAAGGACAGGGTATCGGGACTGAAGCTTTCTTT. Its protein is CASSQGQGIGTEAFF.

The CDR3 coding sequence is TGCGCCAGCAGCCCGGACGGCTATGGCTACACCTTC. It codes for CASSPDGYGYTF. The chain links TRBV5-1 to TRBJ1-2; D not resolved. V dropped 4 bases and J dropped 4 bases, with 8 bases sitting between them. The CDR3 contains 12 residues. In germline, CDR1 is SGHRS, CDR2 YFSETQ.

The chain recombines TRBV7-2 with TRBJ2-3; 8 nucleotides line up with TRBD1. This CDR3 is built from 16 residues. J was trimmed by 0 bases and V by 6 bases; bases with no gene match: 8. Germline V gene data show CDR1 as SGHTA and CDR2 as FQGNSA. The CDR3, as DNA: TGTGCCAGCAGTCCAGTCAGGGGGCTTAGCACAGATACGCAGTATTTT. Translated, it gives CASSPVRGLSTDTQYF.

This clone occurred a few times. The rearrangement links TRBV6-5 to TRBJ1-1, with 7 bases lining up with TRBD1. V trimming: 10 bases; J trimming: 1 base; junction bases outside the gene matches: 6. CDR1 is MNHEY and CDR2 is SVGAGI in the germline V gene. The CDR3 extends over 13 amino acids. CDR3 sequence: CATYTGANTEAFF. DNA for the CDR3: TGTGCCACCTATACAGGGGCGAACACTGAAGCTTTCTTT.

This chain connects TRBV6-2 or TRBV6-3 to TRBJ1-5, with D unresolved. Trimming pared 6 bases from V and 2 bases from J, leaving 11 bases between. Germline assignment: CDR1 MNHEY and CDR2 SVGEGT. The CDR3 has 14 residues. The CDR3 is CASSKVSGNQPQHF. CDR3 nucleotides: TGTGCCAGCAGCAAGGTAAGCGGCAATCAGCCCCAGCATTTT.

The chain links TRBV18 to TRBJ2-2, with unresolved D. Looked up from germline, CDR1 is KGHSH and CDR2 is LQKENI. The CDR3 is 14 residues long. The ends were cut back, 2 bases at V and 3 bases at J, with 7 bases in the middle. CDR3 protein: CASSPVTDTGELFF. Here the CDR3 DNA reads TGTGCCAGCTCACCAGTTACGGACACCGGGGAGCTGTTTTTT.

This chain connects TRBV28 to TRBJ1-5; tentatively, D is TRBD1 (6 bases). Germline CDR1 MDHEN, CDR2 SYDVKM. Deletions cut 5 bases from V and 6 bases from J, with 11 bases between. The length of the CDR3 is 13 residues. The CDR3 DNA sequence: TGTGCCAGCAGTCCCCGGGGGCGTCAGCCCCAGCATTTT. This codes for CASSPRGRQPQHF.

The chain combines TRBV5-4 with TRBJ1-1, with a possible D match to TRBD1 (5 bases). Between the trimmed V and J ends, which lost 2 bases and 0 bases, there was a span of 11 bases. Germline V gives CDR1 SGHNT, CDR2 YYREEE (reference sequence). The CDR3 extends over 15 amino acids. The CDR3 bases are TGTGCCAGCAGCTTACCGGGGACGGTGAACACTGAAGCTTTCTTT. Translated, it gives CASSLPGTVNTEAFF.

The genes are TRBV27 and TRBJ1-2, with D possibly matching TRBD1 (5 bases). CDR1 is MNHEY and CDR2 is SMNVEV in the germline V gene (reference sequence). This CDR3 spans 13 amino acids. Trimming took 5 bases from V and 5 from J, leaving 12 bases between them. The CDR3 DNA reads as TGTGCCAGCAGTCCGACCGACAGATATGGCTACACCTTC. Protein: CASSPTDRYGYTF.

The chain links TRBV6-5 to TRBJ2-1; D might be TRBD2 (6 bases). This CDR3 region has 13 residues. Per the germline V gene, CDR1 is MNHEY and CDR2 is SVGAGI. CDR3 in amino acids: CSIGGSSYNEQFF. The CDR3 DNA follows: TGTTCCATTGGAGGGAGCTCCTACAATGAGCAGTTCTTC.

The chain uses TRBV5-4 and TRBJ1-1; D uncertain. The CDR3 sequence is 13 residues long. Germline loops: CDR1 SGHNT, CDR2 YYREEE (reference sequence). V dropped 3 bases and J dropped 2 bases, with 8 bases sitting between them. The chain's CDR3 is CASSSRGNTEAFF. CDR3 nucleotides: TGTGCCAGCAGCTCTCGGGGAAACACTGAAGCTTTCTTT.

This clone was detected once. The chain joins TRBV7-2 to TRBJ2-7, with 12 bases matching TRBD2. CDR3 length equals 16 residues. Trimming at V came to 1 base and at J to 4 bases, leaving 5 bases not matched to a gene. In germline, CDR1 is SGHTA, CDR2 FQGNSA. DNA of the CDR3: TGTGCCAGCAGCTTAGATGCTAGCGGGAGGGTTTACGAGCAGTACTTC. Protein: CASSLDASGRVYEQYF.

V usage is TRBV30 and J usage is TRBJ2-5; 12 nucleotides line up with TRBD2. The CDR3 length is 14 residues. Per the germline V gene, CDR1 is GTSNPN and CDR2 is SVGIG (reference sequence). Trimming at V came to 1 base and at J to 3 bases, leaving 0 bases not matched to a gene. This CDR3 reads CAWSGLAGEETQYF. CDR3 nucleotides: TGTGCCTGGAGTGGACTAGCGGGGGAAGAGACCCAGTACTTC.

V usage is TRBV19 and J usage is TRBJ1-4; maybe TRBD1 (5 bases). The V end lost 4 bases, the J end lost 7 bases, and 22 bases lay between the germline ends. This CDR3 is 17 amino acids long. Per the germline V gene, CDR1 is LNHDA and CDR2 is SQIVND (reference sequence). CDR3 nucleotides: TGTGCCAGTAGTAACAACGGGGCCTCCCTACGCGGTGAAAAACTGTTTTTT. Protein product: CASSNNGASLRGEKLFF.

This chain joins TRBV13 and TRBJ1-2; no clear D gene. The CDR3 contains 13 residues. Between the trimmed V and J ends, which lost 0 bases and 2 bases, there was a span of 4 bases. Germline CDR1 is PRHDT and CDR2 is FYEKMQ (reference sequence). DNA for the CDR3: TGTGCCAGCAGCTTAGGCATGAACTATGGCTACACCTTC. Translating it yields CASSLGMNYGYTF.